Reported below is one T cell receptor (beta chain). Its specificity is not known. The data are from a study of T cells expressing NK-cell markers. As for the study in general: Obtained from sorted CD3+CD56+NKG2C+, CD3+CD56+NKG2C- and CD3+CD56-NKG2C+ T cells were the TCR beta repertoires. Study results and caveats: In a handful of donors, dominant NKG2C+ clonotypes were roughly 1.0-7.5% of CD8+ T cells.

The CDR3 has 15 amino acids. Germline-derived CDR1 and CDR2 are SGHVS and FQNEAQ. TCRdb reworked the 5' RACE reads into one entry per CDR3 protein, no DNA. The listing contains 200,000 to 300,000 distinct CDR3 sequences. This rearrangement joins TRBV7-8 to TRBJ2-3; TCRdb's D call of TRBD2 is untestable without DNA. The sequencing input was blood T cells: a sorted CD56 or NKG2C T cell subset, CD4+ or CD8+ T cells, or bulk PBMC T cells (not recorded which). The TCR was taken from a man aged 18-30 years in good health. CDR3: CASSLGVAGGDTQYF.